This entry lists 20 T cell receptor beta chains sequenced from one sample in a study of shared clonotypes between healthy human individuals (TCRdb year 2020). The library came from the immunoSEQ multiplex PCR assay. The table was pulled from immuneACCESS by TCRdb, which kept in-frame rearrangements only. Such tables lose some clones; where checked, under half of the loss comes from unresolved V genes, and the rest has no known cause. The sample data list around 1,000,000 clones, and 70% to 85% of these were observed just once. The ten largest clones take up almost 0.9% of the sample. Material: memory CD4+ T cells from PBMCs. The cell subset or site label here, explained by the study, means: CD45RA-negative fraction. Every receptor here comes from a man aged 18 to 30 in good health. Some clones in this sample may be carry-over from other donors' samples.

A remark on this clone: The same CDR3 can be traced to other DNA sequences in this sample. This chain connects TRBV7-9 to TRBJ2-5; D is unresolved. Germline V gene sequence: CDR1 SEHNR, CDR2 FQNEAQ (reference sequence). V gave up 4 bases and J gave up 4 bases, with 4 bases separating them. The CDR3 spans 11 residues. The CDR3 coding sequence is TGTGCCAGCAGCTCGAGAGAGACCCAGTACTTC. Its translation is CASSSRETQYF.

The J gene is TRBJ1-3, the V gene TRBV7-9; D unclear. Per the germline V gene, CDR1 is SEHNR and CDR2 is FQNEAQ (reference sequence). Trimming removed 1 base at V and 1 base at J, with 5 bases between. CDR3 length: 14 amino acids. The CDR3 bases are TGTGCCAGCAGCTTAGAAGGATCTGGAAACACCATATATTTT. It encodes CASSLEGSGNTIYF. Looking up the rest from reference TRBV7-9 and TRBJ1-3 gives the full variable domain: DTGVSQNPRHKITKRGQNVTFRCDPISEHNRLYWYRQTLGQGPEFLTYFQNEAQLEKSRLLSDRFSAERPKGSFSTLEIQRTEQGDSAMYLCASSLEGSGNTIYFGEGSWLTVV.

The chain is built from TRBV11-2 and TRBJ2-1; D assignment may be TRBD1 or TRBD2 (5 bases each). The CDR3 spans 15 residues. CDR1 and CDR2 (germline): SGHAT, FQNNGV. V lost 5 bases and J 11 bases, leaving 22 bases between the germline ends. The CDR3 DNA reads as TGTGCCAGCAGCCGAACCCGGGACGCCAGGGTTCAGCAGTTCTTC. It encodes CASSRTRDARVQQFF.

This clone came up once. The CDR3 region is CASSSEPRLAHEQYF. CDR3 DNA sequence: TGCGCCAGCAGCTCCGAACCCCGACTAGCGCACGAGCAGTACTTC. The gene calls are TRBV5-1 and TRBJ2-7; 8 bases align to TRBD2. This CDR3 has 15 amino acids. V was clipped by 3 bases and J by 5 bases; unmatched bases: 10. Germline CDR1 and CDR2: SGHRS and YFSETQ.

The gene calls are TRBV9 and TRBJ1-2, with a possible D match to TRBD1 (5 bases). V gave up 4 bases and J gave up 7 bases, with 14 bases separating them. Germline V gene data show CDR1 as SGDLS and CDR2 as YYNGEE. The CDR3 spans 13 residues. CDR3 bases: TGTGCCAGCAGCACAGGACCAGGAAGTGGCTACACCTTC. Its translation: CASSTGPGSGYTF.

To note about this clone: The sample contains more than one DNA sequence encoding this CDR3. This chain connects TRBV7-2 to TRBJ2-3; D not certain. The CDR3 is made up of 13 amino acids. The V gene's germline CDR1 is SGHTA and CDR2 FQGNSA. V lost 1 base and J 6 bases, leaving 8 bases between the germline ends. CDR3 amino acids: CASSLVGVDTQYF. The CDR3 bases are TGTGCCAGCAGCTTAGTTGGTGTGGATACGCAGTATTTT.

The J gene is TRBJ2-7, the V gene TRBV10-2; 9 nucleotides line up with TRBD2. J was trimmed by 1 base and V by 3 bases; bases with no gene match: 10. Germline CDR1 is WSHSY and CDR2 is SAAADI. This CDR3 region has 17 residues. The CDR3 sequence is CASSDPTSGRPSYEQYF. DNA for the CDR3: TGCGCCAGCAGTGACCCAACCAGCGGGAGGCCGTCCTACGAGCAGTACTTC.

The rearrangement uses TRBV7-2 and TRBJ2-7, with D unresolved. The CDR3 sequence is 15 residues long. The germline CDR1 and CDR2 sequences are SGHTA and FQGNSA. Trimming shortened V by 1 base and J by 2 bases, and 12 bases separated the two germline ends. The CDR3 spells CASSLDAGYTYEQYF. The CDR3, as DNA: TGTGCCAGCAGCTTAGATGCCGGGTACACCTACGAGCAGTACTTC.

This chain connects TRBV10-1 to TRBJ2-2, with D perhaps TRBD2 (5 bases). Germline CDR1 is WNHNN and CDR2 is SYGVQD (reference sequence). This CDR3 contains 13 residues. Trimming cost V 8 bases and J 5 bases, with 12 bases left between them. CDR3 in DNA: TGCGCCAGCGCCGAGGGCCCTACCGGGGAGCTGTTTTTT. Translated: CASAEGPTGELFF.

The chain couples TRBV6-5 to TRBJ2-7, with 9 bases identical to TRBD1. The V gene's germline CDR1 is MNHEY and CDR2 SVGAGI. The CDR3 has 14 residues. With V trimmed by 6 bases and J by 4 bases, 7 bases remained unmatched. The CDR3 nucleotides read TGTGCCAGCAGGTCACAGGGGGCTTCATACGAGCAGTACTTC. Its protein product is CASRSQGASYEQYF.

As for this clone: This same CDR3 is encoded by further DNA sequences in the sample. The chain couples TRBV30 to TRBJ1-5; D uncertain. This CDR3 comprises 13 residues. CDR1 and CDR2 from the germline V gene are GTSNPN and SVGIG (reference sequence). The V end lost 2 bases, the J end lost 4 bases, and 9 bases lay between the germline ends. CDR3 nucleotide sequence: TGTGCCTGGAGTTTTGGGGAAAATCAGCCCCAGCATTTT. It yields the protein CAWSFGENQPQHF.

The rearrangement uses TRBV28 and TRBJ2-5; D possibly matches TRBD1 or TRBD2 (5 bases each). The V gene's germline CDR1 is MDHEN and CDR2 SYDVKM. The ends were cut back, 3 bases at V and 8 bases at J, with 13 bases in the middle. The CDR3 sequence is 13 residues long. The CDR3 here is CASSFGARDTQYF. The CDR3 region has the DNA TGTGCCAGCAGTTTTGGTGCCAGGGACACCCAGTACTTC.

The V and J genes are TRBV5-6 and TRBJ1-2, with D perhaps matching TRBD1 (6 bases). The germline V gene has CDR1 SGHDT and CDR2 YYEEEE. The CDR3 is 14 residues long. V lost 4 bases to trimming and J lost 4 bases, with 14 bases between them. CDR3 region: CASSKLGQSYGYTF. The DNA for the CDR3 is TGTGCCAGCAGCAAGTTAGGACAGTCCTATGGCTACACCTTC.

This clone was counted only a few times. The chain uses TRBV20-1 and TRBJ1-1; D not certain. This CDR3 comprises 11 residues. Per the germline V gene, CDR1 is DFQATT and CDR2 is SNEGSKA (reference sequence). The V end was cut by 3 bases, the J end by 8 bases, with 10 bases between. The CDR3 bases are TGCAGTGCTAGCCCCGAGCGAGAAGCTTTCTTT. It is translated as CSASPEREAFF.

The chain recombines TRBV28 with TRBJ2-4; tentatively, D is TRBD2 (6 bases). This CDR3 contains 15 residues. Germline V CDR1 and CDR2: MDHEN, SYDVKM. The V and J ends lost 8 bases and 3 bases respectively, with 17 bases between them. CDR3: CASAPGEVGKNIQYF. The CDR3 region has the DNA TGTGCCAGCGCCCCGGGAGAAGTAGGCAAAAACATTCAGTACTTC.

This clone was detected a few times. This chain uses TRBV27 with TRBJ2-7; TRBD2 matches 7 bases. V trimming: 6 bases; J trimming: 7 bases; junction bases outside the gene matches: 15. The CDR3 sequence is 15 residues long. Germline CDR1 and CDR2: MNHEY and SMNVEV (reference sequence). The CDR3 sequence: CASSRQASGQREQYF. The CDR3 DNA is TGTGCCAGCAGCCGGCAGGCTAGCGGCCAGAGGGAGCAGTACTTC.

The chain has TRBV28 and TRBJ2-4; D is possibly TRBD1 or TRBD2 (5 bases each). V lost 4 bases, J lost 0 bases, and 7 bases lay in between. This CDR3 comprises 14 residues. Per germline, CDR1 MDHEN and CDR2 SYDVKM. The CDR3 loop reads CASSSGTAKNIQYF. The CDR3 coding sequence is TGTGCCAGCAGTTCCGGGACAGCCAAAAACATTCAGTACTTC.

This chain connects TRBV5-1 to TRBJ1-5, with a possible D match to TRBD1 (6 bases). The CDR3 contains 15 residues. Trimming shortened V by 0 bases and J by 8 bases, and 15 bases separated the two germline ends. The V gene's germline CDR1 is SGHRS and CDR2 YFSETQ. CDR3 bases: TGCGCCAGCAGCTTGGAGGGTCAGGGGACCGAGCCCCAGCATTTT. It specifies CASSLEGQGTEPQHF.

The genes are TRBV23-1 and TRBJ1-1; D is unclear. TRBV23-1 is labeled an ORF, and its function is uncertain. Trimming shortened V by 1 base and J by 0 bases, and 18 bases separated the two germline ends. This CDR3 has 18 amino acids. CDR3 region: CASSQYGPGIVMNTEAFF. The CDR3, as DNA: TGCGCCAGCAGTCAATACGGTCCAGGCATCGTCATGAACACTGAAGCTTTCTTT.

The rearrangement uses TRBV7-3 and TRBJ2-5, with 8 bases fitting TRBD1. V was pared by 5 bases and J by 5 bases, with 7 bases of the junction left unmatched. Germline CDR1 is SGHTA and CDR2 is FQGTGA. This CDR3 has 14 residues. The CDR3 DNA reads TGTGCCAGCAGCCCAGGACAGGGTCGGGAGACCCAGTACTTC. Translating it yields CASSPGQGRETQYF.